The clone carrying this TCR beta chain was counted ten times or more. Its antigen remains unknown. The record originates from a study of CD8+CD57+ T cells in acquired aplastic anemia. Whole-study context: Each DNA sample taken from sorted CD4+ and CD8+ cells came to 3 to 4 ug on average.

By flow cytometry, patients selected for sequencing had shown an expansion of CD8+CD57+ cells. Study-wide findings and caveats: CD8+ Simpson's diversity in patients was not significantly different from that in controls.

Germline V gene data show CDR1 as SNHLY and CDR2 as FYNNEI. The CDR3 runs 15 residues. The ends lost 6 bases at V and 0 bases at J; junction bases unmatched: 6. Genomic DNA was employed as the template in profiling TCR beta VDJ and CDR3. TCRdb passed the reads through MiXCR, listing each CDR3 protein once. The data hold around 430,000 distinct CDR3 sequences, with roughly a third observed a single time. This sequence originates from a human donor with aplastic anemia. The source material was sorted CD4+, CD8+, or CD8+CD57+ T cells (not recorded which) from PBMCs. The genes are TRBV2 and TRBJ2-7, with 9 nucleotides matching TRBD2. In DNA form, the CDR3 reads TGTGCCAGCAGGGTGACTAGCGGTAGCTCCTACGAGCAGTACTTC. This translates into CASRVTSGSSYEQYF.